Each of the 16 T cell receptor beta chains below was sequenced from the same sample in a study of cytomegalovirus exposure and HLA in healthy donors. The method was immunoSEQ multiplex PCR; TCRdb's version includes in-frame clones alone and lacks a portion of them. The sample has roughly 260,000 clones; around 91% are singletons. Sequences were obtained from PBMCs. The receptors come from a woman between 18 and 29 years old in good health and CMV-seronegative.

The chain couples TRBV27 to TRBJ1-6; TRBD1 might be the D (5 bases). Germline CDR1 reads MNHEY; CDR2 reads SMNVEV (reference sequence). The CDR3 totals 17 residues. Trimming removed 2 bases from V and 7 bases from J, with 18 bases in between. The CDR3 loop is CASSLGFARQYNSPLHF. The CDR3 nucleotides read TGTGCCAGCAGTTTAGGATTTGCTAGACAGTACAATTCACCCCTCCACTTT.

The CDR3 nucleotides are TGTGCCAGCAGCCCGTCGGGGAATGAAAAACTGTTTTTT. It is translated as CASSPSGNEKLFF. The chain employs TRBV7-9 and TRBJ1-4; D is ambiguous. Germline CDR1 reads SEHNR; CDR2 reads FQNEAQ (reference sequence). The CDR3 length is 13 residues. V was trimmed by 5 bases and J by 5 bases, leaving 9 bases between them. Combining the CDR3 with reference TRBV7-9 and TRBJ1-4 gives the whole variable domain DTGVSQNPRHKITKRGQNVTFRCDPISEHNRLYWYRQTLGQGPEFLTYFQNEAQLEKSRLLSDRFSAERPKGSFSTLEIQRTEQGDSAMYLCASSPSGNEKLFFGSGTQLSVL.

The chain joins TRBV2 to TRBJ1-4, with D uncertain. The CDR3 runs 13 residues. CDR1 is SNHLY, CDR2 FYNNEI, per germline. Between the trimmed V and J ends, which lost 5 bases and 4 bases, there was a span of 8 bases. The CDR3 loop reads CASSRGFNEKLFF. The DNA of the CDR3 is TGTGCCAGCAGTCGGGGTTTTAATGAAAAACTGTTTTTT.

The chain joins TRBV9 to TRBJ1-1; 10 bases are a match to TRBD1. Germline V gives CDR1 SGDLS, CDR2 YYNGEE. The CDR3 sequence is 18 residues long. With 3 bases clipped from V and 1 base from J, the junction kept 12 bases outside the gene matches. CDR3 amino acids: CASSAPRPGQGTNTEAFF. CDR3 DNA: TGTGCCAGCAGCGCGCCGCGACCGGGACAGGGGACGAACACTGAAGCTTTCTTT.

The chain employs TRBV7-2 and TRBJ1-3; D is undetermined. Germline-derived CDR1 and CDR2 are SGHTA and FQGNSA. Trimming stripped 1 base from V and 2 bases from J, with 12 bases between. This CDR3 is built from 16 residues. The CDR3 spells CASSLGAGSAGNTIYF. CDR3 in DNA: TGTGCCAGCAGCTTAGGGGCGGGGAGCGCTGGAAACACCATATATTTT.

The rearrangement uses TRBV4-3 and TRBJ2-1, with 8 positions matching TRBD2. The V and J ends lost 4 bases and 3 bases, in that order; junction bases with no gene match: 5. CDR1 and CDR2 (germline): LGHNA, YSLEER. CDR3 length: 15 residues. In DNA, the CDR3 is TGCGCCAGCAGCCCCAGCGGGGGCAACTACAATGAGCAGTTCTTC. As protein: CASSPSGGNYNEQFF.

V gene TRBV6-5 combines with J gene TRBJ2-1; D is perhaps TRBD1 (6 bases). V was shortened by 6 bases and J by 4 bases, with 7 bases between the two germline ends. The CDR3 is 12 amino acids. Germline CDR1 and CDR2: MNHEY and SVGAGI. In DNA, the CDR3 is TGTGCCAGCAGCCAGGGGTACAATGAGCAGTTCTTC. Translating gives CASSQGYNEQFF.

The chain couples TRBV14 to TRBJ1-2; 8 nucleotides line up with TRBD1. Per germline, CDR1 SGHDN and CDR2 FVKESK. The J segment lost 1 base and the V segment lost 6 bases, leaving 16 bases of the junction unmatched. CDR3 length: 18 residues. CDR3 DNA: TGTGCCAGCAGTCCAGTTGGGACAGGAAATAGGGATAACTATGGCTACACCTTC. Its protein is CASSPVGTGNRDNYGYTF.

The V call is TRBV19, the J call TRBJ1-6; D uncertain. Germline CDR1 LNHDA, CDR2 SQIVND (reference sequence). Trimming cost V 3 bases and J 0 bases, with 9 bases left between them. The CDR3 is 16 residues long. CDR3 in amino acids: CASSIWRSSYNSPLHF. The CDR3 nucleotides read TGTGCCAGTAGTATTTGGCGGAGCTCCTATAATTCACCCCTCCACTTT.

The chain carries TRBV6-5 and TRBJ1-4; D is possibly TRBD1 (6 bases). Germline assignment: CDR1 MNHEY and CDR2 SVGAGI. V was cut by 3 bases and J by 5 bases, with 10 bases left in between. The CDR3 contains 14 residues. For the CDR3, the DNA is TGTGCCAGCAGTTATGGGGGGGCGAATGAAAAACTGTTTTTT. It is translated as CASSYGGANEKLFF.

The CDR3 loop is CSARGENTIYF. For the CDR3, the DNA is TGCAGTGCTCGGGGGGAAAACACCATATATTTT. The rearrangement uses TRBV20-1 and TRBJ1-3; weak D call: TRBD1 (5 bases). Between the trimmed V and J ends, which lost 5 bases and 6 bases, there was a span of 8 bases. The CDR3 consists of 11 residues. From germline, CDR1 is DFQATT and CDR2 SNEGSKA (reference sequence).

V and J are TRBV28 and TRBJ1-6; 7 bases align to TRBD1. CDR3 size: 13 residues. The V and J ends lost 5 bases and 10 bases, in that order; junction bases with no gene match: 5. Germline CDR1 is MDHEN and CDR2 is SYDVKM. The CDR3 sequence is CASSPRQGSPLHF. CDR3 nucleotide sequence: TGTGCCAGCAGTCCCCGACAGGGATCACCCCTCCACTTT.

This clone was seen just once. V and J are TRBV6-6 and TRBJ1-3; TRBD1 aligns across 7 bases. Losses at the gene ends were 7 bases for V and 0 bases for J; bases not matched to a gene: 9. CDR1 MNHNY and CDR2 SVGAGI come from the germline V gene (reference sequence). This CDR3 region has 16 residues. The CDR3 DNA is TGTGCCAGCACCTGGACAGGCCGTAGCTCTGGAAACACCATATATTTT. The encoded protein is CASTWTGRSSGNTIYF.

The CDR3: CASRNRYSYEQYF. CDR3 DNA sequence: TGTGCCAGCAGGAACAGGTACTCCTACGAGCAGTACTTC. The chain employs TRBV6-5 and TRBJ2-7; TRBD1 might be the D (5 bases). The germline V gene has CDR1 MNHEY and CDR2 SVGAGI. V was pared by 6 bases and J by 0 bases, with 9 bases between. The CDR3 sequence is 13 residues long.

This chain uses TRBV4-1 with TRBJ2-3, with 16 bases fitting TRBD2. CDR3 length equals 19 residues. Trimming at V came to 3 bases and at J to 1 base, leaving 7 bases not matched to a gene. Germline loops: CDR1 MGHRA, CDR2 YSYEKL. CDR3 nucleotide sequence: TGCGCCAGCAGCCACCCGGGACTAGCGGGGGGGCCGGGCACAGATACGCAGTATTTT. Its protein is CASSHPGLAGGPGTDTQYF.

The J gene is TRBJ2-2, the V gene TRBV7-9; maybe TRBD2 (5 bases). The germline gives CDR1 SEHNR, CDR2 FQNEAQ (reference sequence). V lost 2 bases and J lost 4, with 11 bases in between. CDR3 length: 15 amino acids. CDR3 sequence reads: CASSLYRTFTGELFF. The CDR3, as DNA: TGTGCCAGCAGCTTATATCGGACTTTCACCGGGGAGCTGTTTTTT. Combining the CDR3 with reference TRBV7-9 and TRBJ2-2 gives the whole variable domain DTGVSQNPRHKITKRGQNVTFRCDPISEHNRLYWYRQTLGQGPEFLTYFQNEAQLEKSRLLSDRFSAERPKGSFSTLEIQRTEQGDSAMYLCASSLYRTFTGELFFGEGSRLTVL.